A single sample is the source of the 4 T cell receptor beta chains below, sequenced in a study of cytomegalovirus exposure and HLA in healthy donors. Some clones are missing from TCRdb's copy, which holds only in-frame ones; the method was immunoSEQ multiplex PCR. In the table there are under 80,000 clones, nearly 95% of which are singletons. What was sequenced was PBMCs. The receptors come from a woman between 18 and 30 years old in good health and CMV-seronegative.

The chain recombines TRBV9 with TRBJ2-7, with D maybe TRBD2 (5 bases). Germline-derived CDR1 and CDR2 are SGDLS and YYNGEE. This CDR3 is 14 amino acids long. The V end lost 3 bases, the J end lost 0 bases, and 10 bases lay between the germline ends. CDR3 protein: CASSGSLVSYEQYF. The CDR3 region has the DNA TGTGCCAGCAGCGGATCACTAGTCTCCTACGAGCAGTACTTC.

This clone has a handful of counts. CDR3 sequence reads: CASSLKGLAAFF. CDR3 coding DNA: TGTGCCAGCAGCTTGAAAGGACTCGCAGCTTTCTTT. The chain combines TRBV5-4 with TRBJ1-1, with D unclear. The CDR3 spans 12 residues. Trimming cost V 1 base and J 10 bases, with 11 bases left between them. Germline V lookup: CDR1 SGHNT, CDR2 YYREEE (reference sequence).

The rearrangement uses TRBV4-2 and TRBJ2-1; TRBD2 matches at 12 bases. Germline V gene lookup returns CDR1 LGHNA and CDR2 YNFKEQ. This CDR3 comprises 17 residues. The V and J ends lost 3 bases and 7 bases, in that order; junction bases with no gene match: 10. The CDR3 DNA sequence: TGTGCCAGCAGCCATGGACTAGCGGGACCCGAGGGGAATGAGCAGTTCTTC. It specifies CASSHGLAGPEGNEQFF.

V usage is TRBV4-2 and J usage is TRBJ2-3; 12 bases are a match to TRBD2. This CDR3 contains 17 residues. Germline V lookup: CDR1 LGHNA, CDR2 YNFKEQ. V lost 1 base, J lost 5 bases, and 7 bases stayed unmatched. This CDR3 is CASSQGPSGRAQDTQYF. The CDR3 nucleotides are TGTGCCAGCAGCCAAGGTCCTAGCGGGAGGGCTCAAGATACGCAGTATTTT.